A selection of T cell receptor beta chains follows, all from one sample in a study of early T cells in non-severe SARS-CoV-2 infection. TCRdb reanalysed the 5' RACE reads using MiXCR and keeps one entry per CDR3 protein. Of roughly 76,000 distinct CDR3 sequences listed, more than 10% are singletons. The sample was whole blood. The receptors stem from an adult who was a healthcare worker with PCR-confirmed SARS-CoV-2 infection or an uninfected control (not recorded which). CDR3s include the opening cysteine and the closing phenylalanine or tryptophan. The order of the fields is clone size, J gene, D gene, V gene, CDR3 DNA, CDR3 protein. A D gene is named only where the DNA matches it firmly. The size entry is marked missing in some rows and otherwise reads once, few, many or a size class.

clone size: many; J gene: TRBJ2-5; D gene: .; V gene: TRBV18; CDR3 DNA: TGTGCCAGCTCACCTAGCAGTCAAGAGACCCAGTACTTC; CDR3 protein: CASSPSSQETQYF
clone size: .; J gene: TRBJ1-1; D gene: .; V gene: TRBV5-1; CDR3 DNA: TGCGCCAGCAGTCCCCTCGGGGGCATGAACACTGAAGCTTTCTTT; CDR3 protein: CASSPLGGMNTEAFF
clone size: .; J gene: TRBJ2-7; D gene: .; V gene: TRBV7-9; CDR3 DNA: TGTGCCAGCAGCCTCCCACCCGAACCCGGTGGTCACGAGCAGTACTTC; CDR3 protein: CASSLPPEPGGHEQYF
clone size: many; J gene: TRBJ2-6; D gene: .; V gene: TRBV2; CDR3 DNA: TGTGCCAGCAGCCCCCGGTCTTATACTGGGGCCAACGTCCTGACTTTC; CDR3 protein: CASSPRSYTGANVLTF
clone size: .; J gene: TRBJ2-7; D gene: TRBD2; V gene: TRBV5-1; CDR3 DNA: TGCGCCAGCAGCTTACCGGGGACTAGCGGGTTCTCCTACGAGCAGTACTTC; CDR3 protein: CASSLPGTSGFSYEQYF
clone size: few; J gene: TRBJ2-7; D gene: TRBD2; V gene: TRBV10-1; CDR3 DNA: TGCGCCAGCAGCGGGGGACTAGCGGGAGTCCACGAGCAGTACTTC; CDR3 protein: CASSGGLAGVHEQYF
clone size: many; J gene: TRBJ1-6; D gene: TRBD1; V gene: TRBV11-2; CDR3 DNA: TGTGCCAGCAGCTTAGGGGCAGGGGGGATTTCACCCCTCCACTTT; CDR3 protein: CASSLGAGGISPLHF
clone size: many; J gene: TRBJ2-3; D gene: TRBD2; V gene: TRBV3-1; CDR3 DNA: TGTGCCAGCAGCCGCGCTTTTAGGACTAGCGGGAGGGCCGCAGATACGCAGTATTTT; CDR3 protein: CASSRAFRTSGRAADTQYF
clone size: many; J gene: TRBJ2-7; D gene: TRBD1; V gene: TRBV3-1; CDR3 DNA: TGTGCCAGCAGCGATCGACAGGGTCCCTACGAGCAGTACTTC; CDR3 protein: CASSDRQGPYEQYF
clone size: few; J gene: TRBJ2-5; D gene: TRBD2; V gene: TRBV5-4; CDR3 DNA: TGTGCCAACAGCGGGACCCCTGAAGCGGGCGGAGAGACCCAGTACTTC; CDR3 protein: CANSGTPEAGGETQYF
clone size: many; J gene: TRBJ2-2; D gene: .; V gene: TRBV20-1; CDR3 DNA: TGCAGTGCAGACCTGGGGACCGCCCTTACAGGCGCGGAGCTGTTTTTT; CDR3 protein: CSADLGTALTGAELFF
clone size: .; J gene: TRBJ1-1; D gene: .; V gene: TRBV28; CDR3 DNA: TGTGCCAGCAGTCTACAGGGGAACACTGAAGCTTTCTTT; CDR3 protein: CASSLQGNTEAFF
clone size: many; J gene: TRBJ2-3; D gene: .; V gene: TRBV9; CDR3 DNA: TGTGCCAGCAGCGTAGAGAAGGATACGCAGTATTTT; CDR3 protein: CASSVEKDTQYF
clone size: .; J gene: TRBJ2-2; D gene: .; V gene: TRBV24-1; CDR3 DNA: TGTGCCACCAGTGTACGCGGGGAGCTGTTTTTT; CDR3 protein: CATSVRGELFF